Each of the 4 T cell receptor beta chains below was sequenced from the same sample in a study of cytomegalovirus exposure and HLA in healthy donors. This table comes from immunoSEQ multiplex PCR, and its TCRdb copy is limited to in-frame clones, with some not included. This table has fewer than 400,000 clones, nearly 90% appearing once. The sample comprised PBMCs. Source of these receptors: a man between 25 and 39 years old in good health and CMV-seronegative.

V gene TRBV19 combines with J gene TRBJ1-2; weak D call: TRBD1 (6 bases). Trimming removed 0 bases from V and 5 bases from J, with 10 bases in between. The germline gives CDR1 LNHDA, CDR2 SQIVND (reference sequence). The CDR3 length is 14 residues. Here the CDR3 DNA reads TGTGCCAGTAGTATAGAGCCGGGACATTATGGCTACACCTTC. The encoded protein is CASSIEPGHYGYTF.

As regards this clone: The same CDR3 arises from other DNA sequences in this sample as well. The genes are TRBV30 and TRBJ2-2; the D is unclear. Looked up from germline, CDR1 is GTSNPN and CDR2 is SVGIG (reference sequence). Trimming pared 1 base from V and 5 bases from J, leaving 5 bases between. The CDR3 totals 12 residues. The CDR3 bases are TGTGCCTGGAGTGAACTTACCGGGGAGCTGTTTTTT. Its translation is CAWSELTGELFF.

This rearrangement joins TRBV10-3 to TRBJ1-5; D not certain. Trimming took off 5 bases at V and 0 bases at J, with 5 bases between the two ends. Germline CDR1 and CDR2: ENHRY and SYGVKD. The CDR3 runs 13 residues. DNA for the CDR3: TGTGCCATCAGTACAAGTAGCAATCAGCCCCAGCATTTT. This codes for CAISTSSNQPQHF.

CDR3 in DNA: TGTGCCAGCAGTATTCGACAGGGGGGATATGAGCAGTTCTTC. Its protein is CASSIRQGGYEQFF. This chain links TRBV27 with TRBJ2-1; 9 positions match TRBD1. Germline trimming cut 5 bases from V and 8 bases from J; bases unmatched to any gene: 7. CDR1 MNHEY and CDR2 SMNVEV come from the germline V gene (reference sequence). This CDR3 contains 14 residues.